Each of the 29 T cell receptor beta chains below was sequenced from the same sample in a study. TCRdb processed the 5' RACE reads anew with MiXCR; each CDR3 protein has one entry. The data show 62,000 or so distinct CDR3 sequences, approximately 23% seen once. The sequencing input was memory CD4+ T cells sorted from a lymph node. Subset denoted: memory CD4+ T cells, CD4+CD45RO+CD25-. The receptor set was obtained from a female donor with breast cancer.

The chain joins TRBV18 to TRBJ2-7; maybe TRBD2 (6 bases). Germline V gene sequence: CDR1 KGHSH, CDR2 LQKENI. CDR3 length: 14 residues. V was shortened by 5 bases and J by 6 bases, with 17 bases between the two germline ends. The CDR3 sequence is CASSSRAGIGEQYF. CDR3 coding DNA: TGTGCCAGCTCATCACGGGCGGGGATCGGCGAGCAGTACTTC.

This clonotype was seen only a few times. The chain employs TRBV20-1 and TRBJ2-2; D uncertain. The V and J ends lost 3 bases and 5 bases respectively, with 7 bases between them. Germline V lookup: CDR1 DFQATT, CDR2 SNEGSKA (reference sequence). This CDR3 has 12 amino acids. The CDR3 DNA follows: TGCAGTGCTAGCAGTAGAACCGGGGAGCTGTTTTTT. It codes for CSASSRTGELFF.

The V call is TRBV20-1, the J call TRBJ2-1; D not resolved. The CDR3 covers 14 residues. Trimming removed 5 bases from V and 0 bases from J, with 11 bases in between. Germline V CDR1 and CDR2: DFQATT, SNEGSKA (reference sequence). CDR3 residues: CSAPRISSYNEQFF. The CDR3 nucleotides read TGCAGTGCTCCGCGGATTAGCTCCTACAATGAGCAGTTCTTC.

This sequence joins TRBV24-1 and TRBJ1-2, with 8 bases aligning to TRBD1. In germline, CDR1 is KGHDR, CDR2 SFDVKD. The ends lost 3 bases at V and 12 bases at J; junction bases unmatched: 11. This CDR3 has 14 amino acids. The CDR3 protein is CATSDLGTGGGDTF. The CDR3 coding sequence is TGTGCCACCAGTGATCTCGGGACAGGTGGAGGCGACACCTTC.

This clonotype was picked up a small number of times. The CDR3 DNA follows: TGTGCCAGCAGCTGGCAAGGGGTGAACACTGAAGCTTTCTTT. It encodes CASSWQGVNTEAFF. The chain employs TRBV12-3 or TRBV12-4 and TRBJ1-1; TRBD1 might be the D (5 bases). There are 14 residues in the CDR3. V was cut by 6 bases and J by 0 bases, with 11 bases left in between.

A word on this clonotype: This could be a read error, since a much larger clone is one nucleotide away. The chain carries TRBV20-1 and TRBJ2-3; 8 bases map to TRBD2. The CDR3 is 14 amino acids. Germline V lookup: CDR1 DFQATT, CDR2 SNEGSKA (reference sequence). Written as DNA, the CDR3 is TGCAGGGCTAGGGCGGGACTAGTTCTGGATACGCAGTATTTT. This gives the protein CRARAGLVLDTQYF.

This clonotype was recorded at least ten times. This chain uses TRBV6-5 with TRBJ1-6; 8 positions match TRBD1. CDR1 is MNHEY, CDR2 SVGAGI, per germline. Losses at the gene ends were 5 bases for V and 9 bases for J; bases not matched to a gene: 6. The CDR3 extends over 14 amino acids. The CDR3: CASSTQGVGSPLHF. DNA for the CDR3: TGTGCCAGCAGTACACAGGGGGTCGGTTCACCCCTCCACTTT.

The chain carries TRBV5-1 and TRBJ2-7; 7 positions match TRBD1. CDR3 length equals 12 residues. The J segment lost 7 bases and the V segment lost 1 base, leaving 2 bases of the junction unmatched. The germline CDR1 and CDR2 sequences are SGHRS and YFSETQ. In nucleotides, the CDR3 is TGCGCCAGCAGCTTGATGGGACAGGAGCAGTACTTC. Its protein is CASSLMGQEQYF. Full variable domain (missing parts from reference TRBV5-1 and TRBJ2-7): KAGVTQTPRYLIKTRGQQVTLSCSPISGHRSVSWYQQTPGQGLQFLFEYFSETQRNKGNFPGRFSGRQFSNSRSEMNVSTLELGDSALYLCASSLMGQEQYFGPGTRLTVT.

The gene calls are TRBV20-1 and TRBJ2-7; D is ambiguous. CDR3 length: 14 amino acids. Trimming pared 4 bases from V and 1 base from J, leaving 14 bases between. The germline gives CDR1 DFQATT, CDR2 SNEGSKA (reference sequence). The CDR3 sequence is CSAKFFSRSYEQYF. In DNA form, the CDR3 reads TGCAGTGCTAAATTCTTCTCCAGGTCCTACGAGCAGTACTTC.

J is TRBJ2-1 and V is TRBV5-5; D is perhaps TRBD1 or TRBD2 (5 bases each). The CDR3 is 15 residues long. Per the germline V gene, CDR1 is SGHKS and CDR2 is YYEKEE (reference sequence). V lost 7 bases, J lost 0 bases, and 14 bases lay in between. CDR3 DNA sequence: TGTGCCAGCGAAAGGGACCTTAGCTCCTACAATGAGCAGTTCTTC. Translating it yields CASERDLSSYNEQFF.

In this sample, this clonotype turned up a few times. The chain couples TRBV1 to TRBJ2-1. TRBV1 is listed as a pseudogene. The CDR3 length is 17 residues. CDR3 DNA sequence: TGCACCAGCAGCCAAGAGTCGTTCGGCTCTGTGAACAATGAGCAGTTCTTC. Protein: CTSSQESFGSVNNEQFF.

This clonotype was detected many times. This chain uses TRBV6-5 with TRBJ2-7; D ambiguous. Germline-derived CDR1 and CDR2 are MNHEY and SVGAGI. This CDR3 has 13 amino acids. Trimming took 0 bases from V and 0 from J, leaving 3 bases between them. The CDR3 DNA reads as TGTGCCAGCAGTTACTCAACCTCCTACGAGCAGTACTTC. Amino acids: CASSYSTSYEQYF.

There are many counts of this clonotype. The chain links TRBV7-2 to TRBJ2-5; no reliable D call. CDR1 is SGHTA, CDR2 FQGNSA, per germline. The CDR3 has 14 amino acids. V gave up 1 base and J gave up 1 base, with 7 bases separating them. CDR3 protein: CASSLEQFQETQYF. The CDR3 DNA reads TGTGCCAGCAGCTTAGAGCAGTTCCAAGAGACCCAGTACTTC.

The chain couples TRBV20-1 to TRBJ1-6, with D uncertain. Germline values: CDR1 DFQATT, CDR2 SNEGSKA (reference sequence). This CDR3 has 18 residues. The V gene lost 0 bases and the J gene lost 5 bases, with 20 bases spanning the gap. CDR3 DNA: TGCAGTGCTAGAGAGCGACCCTCAAAAGGGCGGGATAATTCACCCCTCCACTTT. It encodes CSARERPSKGRDNSPLHF.

The V and J genes are TRBV6-5 and TRBJ2-7; D is perhaps TRBD1 or TRBD2 (5 bases each). The length of the CDR3 is 16 residues. Trimming pared 6 bases from V and 3 bases from J, leaving 21 bases between. Per germline, CDR1 MNHEY and CDR2 SVGAGI. CDR3 coding DNA: TGTGCCAGCAGACCTGGGGGAGTGAGGGATGTCTACGAGCAGTACTTC. This sequence encodes CASRPGGVRDVYEQYF.

This clonotype was seen a few times. This chain uses TRBV28 with TRBJ2-7; 10 bases are a match to TRBD2. The J segment lost 3 bases and the V segment lost 7 bases, leaving 6 bases of the junction unmatched. Germline-derived CDR1 and CDR2 are MDHEN and SYDVKM. The CDR3 sequence is 14 residues long. As DNA, the CDR3 is TGTGCCAGCAACGAGGCTAGCGGGAGCTACGAGCAGTACTTC. Its translation is CASNEASGSYEQYF.

There are many counts of this clonotype. This sequence joins TRBV6-5 and TRBJ1-5, with 7 bases aligning to TRBD1. The ends lost 6 bases at V and 6 bases at J; junction bases unmatched: 17. Germline loops: CDR1 MNHEY, CDR2 SVGAGI. The CDR3 length is 17 residues. The CDR3 region has the DNA TGTGCCAGCAGCTTTAAATGGACAGGAGGAGTGGGTCAGCCCCAGCATTTT. Amino acids: CASSFKWTGGVGQPQHF.

Comment on this clonotype: This could be a read error, since a much larger clone is one nucleotide away. This chain links TRBV6-1 with TRBJ2-7, with D uncertain. V shed 8 bases and J shed 2 bases, with 16 bases lying between them. CDR1 and CDR2 from the germline V gene are MNHNS and SASEGT. CDR3 length: 14 residues. The CDR3 DNA sequence: TGTGCCAGCGCCTCAGCCCCTGCGGCCTACGAGCAGTACTTC. The encoded protein is CASASAPAAYEQYF.

Concerning this clonotype: A single base separates this from a much larger clone, so it may be a read error. The final CDR3 position lacks the conserved phenylalanine or tryptophan, pointing to a likely read error. The chain carries TRBV12-3 or TRBV12-4 and TRBJ1-5; D is ambiguous. This CDR3 is 13 amino acids long. The germline V and J ends were trimmed by 3 bases and 8 bases, with 11 bases remaining between them. In DNA, the CDR3 is TGTGCCAGCAGTTTGCGGCAGGTGGAGCCCCAGCATTCT. Amino acid sequence: CASSLRQVEPQHS.

This clonotype was seen a handful of times. The junction and the germline gene differ at one end; a read error may be behind it. This chain links TRBV7-9 with TRBJ1-6; D remains unclear. CDR1 is SEHNR and CDR2 is FQNEAQ in the germline V gene (reference sequence). There are 12 residues in the CDR3. The CDR3 coding sequence is TGTGCCGGCAGCCTAGACAATTCACCCCTCCACTTT. Its translation is CAGSLDNSPLHF. Supplemented by reference TRBV7-9 and TRBJ1-6, the full variable domain reads DTGVSQNPRHKITKRGQNVTFRCDPISEHNRLYWYRQTLGQGPEFLTYFQNEAQLEKSRLLSDRFSAERPKGSFSTLEIQRTEQGDSAMYLCAGSLDNSPLHFGNGTRLTVT.

This clonotype was recorded at least ten times. The chain couples TRBV7-3 to TRBJ2-2; 7 bases align to TRBD2. V lost 2 bases and J lost 3; bases outside the gene matches: 0. CDR3 size: 14 residues. Germline V lookup: CDR1 SGHTA, CDR2 FQGTGA. DNA of the CDR3: TGTGCCAGCAGCTTAGCGGGAGACACCGGGGAGCTGTTTTTT. Its protein is CASSLAGDTGELFF.

This clonotype was counted many times. The V and J genes are TRBV30 and TRBJ1-2, with TRBD1 matching over 7 bases. The CDR3 is made up of 12 amino acids. Per germline, CDR1 GTSNPN and CDR2 SVGIG (reference sequence). With 5 bases clipped from V and 4 bases from J, the junction kept 4 bases outside the gene matches. This CDR3 is CAWETGSYGYTF. The CDR3 bases are TGTGCCTGGGAGACAGGGAGCTATGGCTACACCTTC.

This clonotype was observed a few times. This chain connects TRBV20-1 to TRBJ2-7; D unclear. CDR1 and CDR2 from the germline V gene are DFQATT and SNEGSKA (reference sequence). The CDR3 length is 12 residues. Trimming removed 6 bases at V and 5 bases at J, with 14 bases between. The CDR3 DNA reads as TGCAGTGCCCAGAGGCCCCCGGACGAGCAGTACTTC. It is translated as CSAQRPPDEQYF.

This clonotype was observed many times. This chain links TRBV7-2 with TRBJ1-2; TRBD1 matches at 7 bases. This CDR3 region has 13 residues. Germline V gives CDR1 SGHTA, CDR2 FQGNSA. With V trimmed by 4 bases and J by 2 bases, 1 base remained unmatched. CDR3 in amino acids: CASSSGQNYGYTF. CDR3 sequence (DNA): TGTGCCAGCAGCTCGGGACAGAACTATGGCTACACCTTC.

This clonotype was observed a handful of times. The V and J genes are TRBV20-1 and TRBJ2-1; D gene uncertain. The germline CDR1 and CDR2 sequences are DFQATT and SNEGSKA (reference sequence). V was clipped by 4 bases and J by 0 bases, with 13 bases between them. The CDR3 consists of 15 residues. The CDR3, as DNA: TGCAGTGCTACTTCCGGGTCCATCTCCTACAATGAGCAGTTCTTC. This gives the protein CSATSGSISYNEQFF.

This chain uses TRBV24-1 with TRBJ2-5, with TRBD2 matching 8 bases. This CDR3 spans 16 amino acids. The V and J ends lost 4 bases and 1 base, in that order; junction bases with no gene match: 7. Per the germline V gene, CDR1 is KGHDR and CDR2 is SFDVKD. CDR3 region: CATSDAAGATQETQYF. Here the CDR3 DNA reads TGTGCCACCAGTGACGCAGCGGGGGCGACCCAAGAGACCCAGTACTTC.

The V gene is TRBV6-5, the J gene TRBJ2-1; D may correspond to TRBD1 or TRBD2 (5 bases each). CDR3 length: 14 residues. The V gene lost 7 bases and the J gene lost 7 bases, with 17 bases spanning the gap. Germline V lookup: CDR1 MNHEY, CDR2 SVGAGI. The CDR3 loop reads CASNLMRGGNEQFF. In nucleotides, the CDR3 is TGTGCCAGCAACCTTATGAGGGGTGGGAATGAGCAGTTCTTC.

This rearrangement joins TRBV12-3 or TRBV12-4 to TRBJ2-3; no clear D. The CDR3 loop spans 13 amino acids. V was clipped by 5 bases and J by 0 bases, with 6 bases between them. Here the CDR3 reads CASSLDSTDTQYF. The CDR3 DNA reads as TGTGCCAGCAGTCTCGATAGCACAGATACGCAGTATTTT.

The chain links TRBV5-1 to TRBJ1-3; 9 positions agree with TRBD1. Germline trimming cut 3 bases from V and 3 bases from J; bases unmatched to any gene: 7. There are 16 residues in the CDR3. Germline assignment: CDR1 SGHRS and CDR2 YFSETQ. This chain's CDR3 is CASSSTGTGFGNTIYF. The CDR3 DNA follows: TGCGCCAGCAGCTCAACCGGGACAGGGTTTGGAAACACCATATATTTT.